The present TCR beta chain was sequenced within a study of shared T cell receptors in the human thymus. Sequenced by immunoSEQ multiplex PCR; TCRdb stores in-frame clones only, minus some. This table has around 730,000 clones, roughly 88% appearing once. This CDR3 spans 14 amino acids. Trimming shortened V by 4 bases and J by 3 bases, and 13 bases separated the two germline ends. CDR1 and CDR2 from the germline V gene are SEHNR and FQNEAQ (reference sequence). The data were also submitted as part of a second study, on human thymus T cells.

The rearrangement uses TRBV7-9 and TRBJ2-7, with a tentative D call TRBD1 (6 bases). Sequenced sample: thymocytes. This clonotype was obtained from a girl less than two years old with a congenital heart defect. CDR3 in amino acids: CASSSWGQNYEQYF. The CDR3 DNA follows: TGTGCCAGCAGCTCCTGGGGGCAGAACTACGAGCAGTACTTC.